Listed below are T cell receptor beta chains from one sample, sequenced in a study of blood T cell repertoires in COVID-19. The assay was immunoSEQ multiplex PCR, and TCRdb's table has in-frame clones only and misses some. The sample lists approximately 300,000 clones, around four fifths occurring once. Sequencing was done on a sample of peripheral blood. The source of these receptors is a woman aged 45-65 years with active or convalescent COVID-19. The CDR3 runs from the conserved cysteine through the conserved F or W. Each record gives: D gene, J gene, clone size, V gene, CDR3 protein. The D gene is left open where the match is weak. For some rows the clone size is stated as once, few or many, or as a class when expanded; others skip it.

>.|TRBJ2-2|.|TRBV2
CASSGQGGVGGELFF
>.|TRBJ2-3|.|TRBV6-1
CASSETPWADTQYF
>.|TRBJ1-2|.|TRBV3-1/TRBV3-2
CASRKQGRYYGYTF
>TRBD1|TRBJ1-5|.|TRBV27
CASKLGQGENQPQHF
>.|TRBJ2-2|.|TRBV14
CASSPGLLRNTGELFF
>.|TRBJ1-2|.|TRBV25-1
CASSVGYGYTF
>TRBD1|TRBJ1-2|.|TRBV4-1
CASSPPRDRGAGYGYTF
>.|TRBJ1-2|.|TRBV25-1
CASKAGEGRGYTF
>TRBD2|TRBJ2-3|.|TRBV5-4
CASGTKRADTQYF
>.|TRBJ1-3|.|TRBV9
CASSPRPGTFAGNTIYF
>.|TRBJ2-7|.|TRBV5-6
CASSLGLGGYEQYF
>.|TRBJ1-5|few|TRBV19
CASRWGHRDQPQHF
>TRBD2|TRBJ2-1|few|TRBV5-1
CASSGGLAGGKNEQFF
>.|TRBJ1-4|once|TRBV9
CASSPDSTTNEKLFF
>.|TRBJ1-5|.|TRBV21-1
CASSQGPLDRGRDVQPQHF
>.|TRBJ1-1|.|TRBV5-1
CASSFSAEGGYTEAFF
>TRBD1|TRBJ1-1|.|TRBV5-6
CASSSTGTGGTEAFF
>.|TRBJ2-2|.|TRBV6-1
CASGAPGVNPTGELFF
>.|TRBJ1-3|.|TRBV5-1
CASRSENSGNTIYF
>.|TRBJ2-7|.|TRBV2
CASSGQTSSSYEQYF
>.|TRBJ2-1|many|TRBV7-9
CASSSRGNYNEQFF
>TRBD1|TRBJ2-3|.|TRBV9
CASSADPRGLWDTQYF
>TRBD1|TRBJ1-2|.|TRBV19
CASSRQGSYGYTF
>TRBD2|TRBJ2-1|.|TRBV5-4
CASSSVSGSANEQFF
>TRBD1|TRBJ1-2|.|TRBV7-8
CASSFTGDRGGYTF
>TRBD2|TRBJ2-2|.|TRBV19
CASSLLGGGTGELFF
>.|TRBJ2-7|.|TRBV11-3
CASSLSPGSYEQYF
>.|TRBJ1-1|.|TRBV7-2
CASSSEPITEAFF
>.|TRBJ2-7|.|TRBV18
CASSPSLAGSNEQYF
>.|TRBJ1-2|.|TRBV5-6
CASSLVGQGRHYGYTF
>TRBD1|TRBJ1-2|.|TRBV30
CAWTRQGIYTF
>TRBD1|TRBJ1-6|.|TRBV18
CASSYTGVGSPLHF
>TRBD2|TRBJ2-1|few|TRBV7-8
CASSPWTSGSLYEQFF
>TRBD1|TRBJ2-7|.|TRBV10-3
CAINDRQGNDEQYF
>TRBD2|TRBJ2-1|.|TRBV7-6
CASSPYGGRAYNEQFF
>.|TRBJ1-2|.|TRBV5-1
CASSLGGADYRYGYTF
>.|TRBJ1-1|.|TRBV28
CASSFGAADTTEAFF
>.|TRBJ1-2|.|TRBV2
CASNTRASIGYTF
>TRBD1|TRBJ2-3|.|TRBV29-1
CSETQGTDTQYF
>.|TRBJ2-1|.|TRBV6-4
CASSKDYSSYNEQFF
>TRBD2|TRBJ2-5|once|TRBV5-6
CASSPWGGETQYF
>TRBD1|TRBJ2-3|.|TRBV19
CASSPTRDRVFTDTQYF
>TRBD2|TRBJ2-5|.|TRBV5-4
CASSFDSGRAETQYF
>TRBD1|TRBJ1-3|.|TRBV19
CASSTLDREPGNTIYF
>.|TRBJ1-1|.|TRBV11-2
CASSLVQGNTEAFF
>.|TRBJ2-2|.|TRBV18
CASSPPVGLAAGELFF